This TCR beta chain was sequenced in a study of T cell responses to AZD1222 COVID-19 vaccine. Study overall: Pooling covered second doses at about 4 or about 12 weeks. Study outcomes and limitations: The number of AZD1222 recipients seropositive at baseline was only 6 or 7. Nearly half of spike-specific TCRs reportedly target unmutated variant regions. A mostly white British donor set with more females was recruited, and clonal diversity was possibly underestimated.

Measured with immunoSEQ multiplex PCR; TCRdb has only the in-frame clones, and not every one. The table includes more than 85,000 clones, around 89% detected once. Only one count was recorded for this clone. No antigen is known for it. The V segment lost 7 bases and the J segment 4 bases; nucleotides outside the gene matches: 11. The CDR3 is 15 residues long. Germline V CDR1 and CDR2: SQVTM, ANQGSEA. The chain recombines TRBV29-1 with TRBJ2-5; 11 bases line up with TRBD2. The sequence was collected from an adult in good health. The starting material was peripheral blood, obtained on day 0 of AZD1222 vaccination. CDR3 protein: CSANGLAGGAETQYF. In nucleotides, the CDR3 is TGCAGCGCTAATGGGCTAGCGGGAGGCGCAGAGACCCAGTACTTC. The variable domain in full, completed from reference TRBV29-1 and TRBJ2-5, reads SAVISQKPSRDICQRGTSLTIQCQVDSQVTMMFWYRQQPGQSLTLIATANQGSEATYESGFVIDKFPISRPNLTFSTLTVSNMSPEDSSIYLCSANGLAGGAETQYFGPGTRLLVL.